This entry describes one T cell receptor (beta chain). Its antigen is still unknown. This entry comes from a study of vaccination and CD4 T cells after COVID-19. Study as a whole: Culture controls were given either a CEFX pool, an HIV-1 Nef pool, or no peptide.

The CDR3 sequence is 14 residues long. V dropped 2 bases and J dropped 1 base, with 8 bases sitting between them. Germline assignment: CDR1 SGHRS and CDR2 YFSETQ. Oncomine TCR Beta short-read sequencing was applied to DNA from cultured CD4+ T cells. Extraction of genomic DNA was performed on cultured CD4+ T cells. TCRdb reanalysed the PCR reads using MiXCR and keeps one entry per CDR3 protein. Among over 10,000 distinct CDR3 sequences listed, around 60% were seen once. Treatment given: roughly 10-day PBMC culture with coronavirus spike peptide pools or control peptides (ViraFEST assay). The sequencing here drew on cultured CD4+ T cells from blood, taken after SARS-CoV-2 vaccination. The chain combines TRBV5-1 with TRBJ2-3; D possibly matches TRBD1 or TRBD2 (5 bases each). This clonotype was obtained from a human donor with COVID-19. The CDR3 nucleotides read TGCGCCAGCAGCTTCGTGGGGGGCACAGATACGCAGTATTTT. Translated: CASSFVGGTDTQYF.